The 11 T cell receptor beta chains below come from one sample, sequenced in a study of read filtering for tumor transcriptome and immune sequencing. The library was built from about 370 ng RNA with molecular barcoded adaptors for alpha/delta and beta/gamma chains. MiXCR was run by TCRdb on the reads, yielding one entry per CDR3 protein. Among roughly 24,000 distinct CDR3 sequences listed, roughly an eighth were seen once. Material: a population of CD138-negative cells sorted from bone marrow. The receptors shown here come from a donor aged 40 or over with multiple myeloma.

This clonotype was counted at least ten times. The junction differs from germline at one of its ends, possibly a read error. CDR3 sequence: CASSPGTSGRTDTQYF. CDR3 coding DNA: TGTGCCAGCAGCCCGGGGACTAGCGGGAGAACAGATACGCAGTATTTT. V gene TRBV5-1 combines with J gene TRBJ2-3; 14 bases agree with TRBD2. This CDR3 has 16 residues. Germline values: CDR1 SGHRS, CDR2 YFSETQ.

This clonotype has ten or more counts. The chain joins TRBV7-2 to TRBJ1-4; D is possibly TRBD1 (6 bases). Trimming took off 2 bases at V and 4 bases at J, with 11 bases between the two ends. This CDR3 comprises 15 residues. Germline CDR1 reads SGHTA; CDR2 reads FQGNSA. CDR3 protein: CASSLMQGFNEKLFF. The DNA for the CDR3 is TGTGCCAGCAGCTTAATGCAGGGGTTTAATGAAAAACTGTTTTTT.

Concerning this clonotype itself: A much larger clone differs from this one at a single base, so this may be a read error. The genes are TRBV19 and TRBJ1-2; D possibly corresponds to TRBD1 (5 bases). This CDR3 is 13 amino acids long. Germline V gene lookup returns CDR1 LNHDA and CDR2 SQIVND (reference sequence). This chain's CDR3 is CASGIYGGSGYTF. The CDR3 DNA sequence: TGTGCCAGTGGTATTTATGGGGGATCTGGCTACACCTTC.

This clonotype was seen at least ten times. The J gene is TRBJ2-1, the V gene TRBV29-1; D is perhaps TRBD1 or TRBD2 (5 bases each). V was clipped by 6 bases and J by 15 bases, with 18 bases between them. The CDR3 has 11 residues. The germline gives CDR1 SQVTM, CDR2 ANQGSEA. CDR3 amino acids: CSVDRDVRRFF. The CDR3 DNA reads TGCAGCGTCGACCGGGACGTAAGAAGGTTCTTC.

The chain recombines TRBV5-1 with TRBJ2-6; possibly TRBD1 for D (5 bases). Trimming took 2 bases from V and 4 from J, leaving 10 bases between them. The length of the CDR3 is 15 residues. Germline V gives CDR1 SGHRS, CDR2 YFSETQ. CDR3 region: CASSFDSPGANVLTF. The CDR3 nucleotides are TGCGCCAGCAGCTTTGACAGTCCCGGGGCCAACGTCCTGACTTTC.

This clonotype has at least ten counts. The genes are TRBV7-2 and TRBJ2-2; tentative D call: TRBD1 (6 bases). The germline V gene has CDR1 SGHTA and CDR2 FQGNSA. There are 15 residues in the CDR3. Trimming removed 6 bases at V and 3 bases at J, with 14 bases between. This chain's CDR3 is CASSTQGTDTGELFF. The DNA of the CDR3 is TGTGCCAGCAGTACCCAGGGGACGGACACCGGGGAGCTGTTTTTT.

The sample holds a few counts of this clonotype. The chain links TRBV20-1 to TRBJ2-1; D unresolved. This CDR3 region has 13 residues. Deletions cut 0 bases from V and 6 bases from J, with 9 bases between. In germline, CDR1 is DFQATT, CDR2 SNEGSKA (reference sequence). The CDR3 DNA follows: TGCAGTGCTAGAGAGTCGGGCGGCAATGAGCAGTTCTTC. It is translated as CSARESGGNEQFF.

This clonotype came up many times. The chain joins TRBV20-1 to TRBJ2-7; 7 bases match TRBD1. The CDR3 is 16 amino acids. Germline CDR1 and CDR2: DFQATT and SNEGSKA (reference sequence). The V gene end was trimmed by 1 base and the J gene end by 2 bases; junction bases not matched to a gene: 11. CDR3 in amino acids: CSARGNRDRATYEQYF. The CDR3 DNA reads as TGCAGTGCTAGAGGGAATCGCGACAGGGCCACCTACGAGCAGTACTTC.

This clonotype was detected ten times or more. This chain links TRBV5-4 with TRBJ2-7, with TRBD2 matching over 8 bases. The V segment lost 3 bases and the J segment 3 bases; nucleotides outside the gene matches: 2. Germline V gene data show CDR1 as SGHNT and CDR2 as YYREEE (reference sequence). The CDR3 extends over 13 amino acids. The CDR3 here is CASSSGTSYEQYF. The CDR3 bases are TGTGCCAGCAGCTCCGGGACTAGCTACGAGCAGTACTTC. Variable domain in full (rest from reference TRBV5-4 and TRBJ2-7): ETGVTQSPTHLIKTRGQQVTLRCSSQSGHNTVSWYQQALGQGPQFIFQYYREEENGRGNFPPRFSGLQFPNYSSELNVNALELDDSALYLCASSSGTSYEQYFGPGTRLTVT.

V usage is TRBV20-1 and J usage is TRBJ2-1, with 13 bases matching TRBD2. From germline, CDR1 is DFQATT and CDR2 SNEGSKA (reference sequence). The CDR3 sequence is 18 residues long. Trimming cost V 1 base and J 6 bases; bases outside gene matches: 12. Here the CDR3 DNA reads TGCAGTGCTAGAGTACTAGCGGGAGGGTATCTCCGGAGCAATGAGCAGTTCTTC. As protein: CSARVLAGGYLRSNEQFF.

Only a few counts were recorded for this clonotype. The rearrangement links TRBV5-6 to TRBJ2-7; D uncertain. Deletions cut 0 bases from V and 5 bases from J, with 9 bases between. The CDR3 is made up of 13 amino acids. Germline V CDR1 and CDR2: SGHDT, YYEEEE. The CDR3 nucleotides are TGTGCCAGCAGCTTGGCCAGGTTCGACGAGCAGTACTTC. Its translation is CASSLARFDEQYF. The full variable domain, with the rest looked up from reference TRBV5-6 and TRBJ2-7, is DAGVTQSPTHLIKTRGQQVTLRCSPKSGHDTVSWYQQALGQGPQFIFQYYEEEERQRGNFPDRFSGHQFPNYSSELNVNALLLGDSALYLCASSLARFDEQYFGPGTRLTVT.